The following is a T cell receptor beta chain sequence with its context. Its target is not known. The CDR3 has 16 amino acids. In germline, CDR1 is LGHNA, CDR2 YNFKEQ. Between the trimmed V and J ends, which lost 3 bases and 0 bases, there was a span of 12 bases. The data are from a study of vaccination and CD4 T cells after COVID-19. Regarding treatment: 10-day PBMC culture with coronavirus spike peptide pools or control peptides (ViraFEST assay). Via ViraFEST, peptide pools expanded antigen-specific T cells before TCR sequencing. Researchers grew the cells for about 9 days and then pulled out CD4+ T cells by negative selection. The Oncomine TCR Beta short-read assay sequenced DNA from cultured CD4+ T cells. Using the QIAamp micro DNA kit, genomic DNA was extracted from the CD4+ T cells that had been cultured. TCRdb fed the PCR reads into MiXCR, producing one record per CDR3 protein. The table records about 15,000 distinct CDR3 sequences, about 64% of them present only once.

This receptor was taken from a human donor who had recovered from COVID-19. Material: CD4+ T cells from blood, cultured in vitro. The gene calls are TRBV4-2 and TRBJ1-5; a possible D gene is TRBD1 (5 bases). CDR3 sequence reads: CASSQGPYSSNQPQHF. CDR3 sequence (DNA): TGTGCCAGCAGCCAGGGACCGTACAGTAGCAATCAGCCCCAGCATTTT.